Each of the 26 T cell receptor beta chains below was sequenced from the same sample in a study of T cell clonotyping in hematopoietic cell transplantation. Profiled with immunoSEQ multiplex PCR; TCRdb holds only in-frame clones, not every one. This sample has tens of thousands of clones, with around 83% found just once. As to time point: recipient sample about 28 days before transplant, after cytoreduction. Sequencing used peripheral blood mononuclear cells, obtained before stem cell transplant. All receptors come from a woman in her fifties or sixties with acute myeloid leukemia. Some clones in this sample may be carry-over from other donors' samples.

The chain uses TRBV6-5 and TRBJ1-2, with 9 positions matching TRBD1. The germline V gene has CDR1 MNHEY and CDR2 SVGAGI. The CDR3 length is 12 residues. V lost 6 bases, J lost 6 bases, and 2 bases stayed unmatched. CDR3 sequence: CASSRTGDGYTF. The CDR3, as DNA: TGTGCCAGCAGCCGGACAGGGGATGGCTACACCTTC.

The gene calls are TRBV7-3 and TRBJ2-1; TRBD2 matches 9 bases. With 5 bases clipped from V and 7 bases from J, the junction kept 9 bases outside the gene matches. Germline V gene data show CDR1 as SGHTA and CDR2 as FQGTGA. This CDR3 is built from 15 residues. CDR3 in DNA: TGTGCCAGCAGCCCATCAGGACTAGCGAGGAATGAGCAGTTCTTC. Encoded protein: CASSPSGLARNEQFF.

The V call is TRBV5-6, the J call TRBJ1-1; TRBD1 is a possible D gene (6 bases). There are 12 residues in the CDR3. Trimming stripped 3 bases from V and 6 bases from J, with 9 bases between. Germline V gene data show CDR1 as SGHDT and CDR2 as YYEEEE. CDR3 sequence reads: CASSSGAPEAFF. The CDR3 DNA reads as TGTGCCAGCAGCTCGGGGGCCCCTGAAGCTTTCTTT.

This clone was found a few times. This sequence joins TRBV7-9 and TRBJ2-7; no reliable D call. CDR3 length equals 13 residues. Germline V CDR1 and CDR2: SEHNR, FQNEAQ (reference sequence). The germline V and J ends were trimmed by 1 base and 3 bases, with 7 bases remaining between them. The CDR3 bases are TGTGCCAGCAGCTTAGTCGGGTTCTACGAGCAGTACTTC. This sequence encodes CASSLVGFYEQYF.

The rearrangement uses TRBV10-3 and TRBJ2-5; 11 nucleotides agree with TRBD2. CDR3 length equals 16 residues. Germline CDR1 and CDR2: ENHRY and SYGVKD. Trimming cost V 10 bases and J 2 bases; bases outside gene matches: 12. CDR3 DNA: TGTGCCAGTACTAGCGGGAGCTCCCAGGGACAAGAGACCCAGTACTTC. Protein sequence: CASTSGSSQGQETQYF.

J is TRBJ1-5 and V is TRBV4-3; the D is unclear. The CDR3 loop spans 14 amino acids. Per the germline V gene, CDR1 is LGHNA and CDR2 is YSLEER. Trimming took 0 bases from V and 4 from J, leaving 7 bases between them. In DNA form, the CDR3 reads TGCGCCAGCAGCCAAGACCGAAGGAATCAGCCCCAGCATTTT. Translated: CASSQDRRNQPQHF.

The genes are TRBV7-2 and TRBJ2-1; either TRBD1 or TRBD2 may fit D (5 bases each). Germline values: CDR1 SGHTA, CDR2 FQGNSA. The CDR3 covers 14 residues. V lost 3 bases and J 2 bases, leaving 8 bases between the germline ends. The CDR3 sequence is CASSFTGPYNEQFF. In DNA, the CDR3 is TGTGCCAGCAGCTTCACGGGACCCTACAATGAGCAGTTCTTC.

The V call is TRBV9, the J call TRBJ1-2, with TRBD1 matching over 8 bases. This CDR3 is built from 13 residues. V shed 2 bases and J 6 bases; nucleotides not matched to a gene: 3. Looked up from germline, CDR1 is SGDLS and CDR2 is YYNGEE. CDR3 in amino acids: CASSVGQGNGYTF. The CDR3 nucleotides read TGTGCCAGCAGCGTCGGACAGGGTAATGGCTACACCTTC. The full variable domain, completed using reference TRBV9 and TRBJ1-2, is DSGVTQTPKHLITATGQRVTLRCSPRSGDLSVYWYQQSLDQGLQFLIQYYNGEERAKGNILERFSAQQFPDLHSELNLSSLELGDSALYFCASSVGQGNGYTFGSGTRLTVV.

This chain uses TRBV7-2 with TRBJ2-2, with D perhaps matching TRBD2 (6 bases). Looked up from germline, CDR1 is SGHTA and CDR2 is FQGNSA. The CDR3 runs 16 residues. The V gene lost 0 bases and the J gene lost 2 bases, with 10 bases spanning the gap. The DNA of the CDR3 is TGTGCCAGCAGCTTAGCTGGGGGGTCAAACACCGGGGAGCTGTTTTTT. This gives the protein CASSLAGGSNTGELFF.

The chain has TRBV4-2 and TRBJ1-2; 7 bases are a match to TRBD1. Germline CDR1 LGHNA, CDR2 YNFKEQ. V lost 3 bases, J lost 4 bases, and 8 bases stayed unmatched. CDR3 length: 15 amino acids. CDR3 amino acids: CASSQFTGDLYGYTF. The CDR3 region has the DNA TGTGCCAGCAGCCAGTTCACAGGGGACCTCTATGGCTACACCTTC.

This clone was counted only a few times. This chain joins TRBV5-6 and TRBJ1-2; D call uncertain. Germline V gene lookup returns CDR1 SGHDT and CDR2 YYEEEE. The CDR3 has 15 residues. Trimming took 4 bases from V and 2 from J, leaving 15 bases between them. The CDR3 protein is CASSLRARLNYGYTF. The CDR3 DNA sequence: TGTGCCAGCAGCCTTAGGGCCAGACTAAACTATGGCTACACCTTC.

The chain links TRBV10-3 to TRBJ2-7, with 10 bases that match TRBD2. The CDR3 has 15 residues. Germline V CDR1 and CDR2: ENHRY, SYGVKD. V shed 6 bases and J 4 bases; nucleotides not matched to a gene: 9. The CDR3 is CAISKLAGGRYEQYF. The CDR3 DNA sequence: TGTGCCATCAGCAAATTAGCGGGGGGTAGATACGAGCAGTACTTC.

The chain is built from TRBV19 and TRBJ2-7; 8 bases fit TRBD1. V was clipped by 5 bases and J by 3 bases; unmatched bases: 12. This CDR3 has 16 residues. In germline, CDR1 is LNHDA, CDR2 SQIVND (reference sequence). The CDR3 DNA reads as TGTGCCAGTAGTTCGCACGGGACAGGTCCGCACTACGAGCAGTACTTC. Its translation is CASSSHGTGPHYEQYF.

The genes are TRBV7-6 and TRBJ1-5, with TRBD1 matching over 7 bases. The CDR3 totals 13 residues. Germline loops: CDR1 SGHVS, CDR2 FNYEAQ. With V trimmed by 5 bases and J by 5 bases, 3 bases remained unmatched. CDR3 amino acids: CASSPDRYQPQHF. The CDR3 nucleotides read TGTGCCAGCAGCCCGGACAGGTATCAGCCCCAGCATTTT.

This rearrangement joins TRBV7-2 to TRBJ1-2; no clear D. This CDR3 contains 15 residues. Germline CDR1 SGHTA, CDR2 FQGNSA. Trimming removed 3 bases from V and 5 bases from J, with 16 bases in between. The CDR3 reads CASSFPGVLRYGYTF. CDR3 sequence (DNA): TGTGCCAGCAGCTTCCCCGGGGTGTTGAGGTATGGCTACACCTTC.

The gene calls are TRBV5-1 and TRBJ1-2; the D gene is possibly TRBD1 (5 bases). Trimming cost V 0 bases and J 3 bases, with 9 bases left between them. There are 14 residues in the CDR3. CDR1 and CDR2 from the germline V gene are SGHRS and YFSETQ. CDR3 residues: CASSLAGKDYGYTF. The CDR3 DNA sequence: TGCGCCAGCAGCTTGGCAGGGAAGGACTATGGCTACACCTTC.

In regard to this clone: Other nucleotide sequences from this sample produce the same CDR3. DNA for the CDR3: TGTGCCAGCAGCGTAGCAAGAGGAGAGACCCAGTACTTC. Its translation is CASSVARGETQYF. This rearrangement joins TRBV9 to TRBJ2-5; D is undetermined. There are 13 residues in the CDR3. The germline gives CDR1 SGDLS, CDR2 YYNGEE. The V gene lost 0 bases and the J gene lost 4 bases, with 7 bases spanning the gap.

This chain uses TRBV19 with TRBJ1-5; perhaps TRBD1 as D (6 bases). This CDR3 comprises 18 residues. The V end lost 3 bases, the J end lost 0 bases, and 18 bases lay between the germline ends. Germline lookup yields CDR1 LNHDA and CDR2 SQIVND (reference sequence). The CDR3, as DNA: TGTGCCAGTAGTATTCAGGGGCCCGGAACTTATAGCAATCAGCCCCAGCATTTT. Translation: CASSIQGPGTYSNQPQHF.

DNA for the CDR3: TGTGCCAGCAGCGTACTCTCAGGGGCAGATACGCAGTATTTT. Protein sequence: CASSVLSGADTQYF. This rearrangement joins TRBV9 to TRBJ2-3; D perhaps matches TRBD1 (6 bases). Germline CDR1 SGDLS, CDR2 YYNGEE. V gave up 1 base and J gave up 4 bases, with 10 bases separating them. This CDR3 has 14 amino acids.

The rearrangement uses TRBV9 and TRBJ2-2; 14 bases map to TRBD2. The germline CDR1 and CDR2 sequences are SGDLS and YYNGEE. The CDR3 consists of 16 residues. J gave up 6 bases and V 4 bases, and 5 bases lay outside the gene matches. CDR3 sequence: CASSLRGLAGAGELFF. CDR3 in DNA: TGTGCCAGCAGCCTCAGGGGACTAGCGGGAGCCGGGGAGCTGTTTTTT.

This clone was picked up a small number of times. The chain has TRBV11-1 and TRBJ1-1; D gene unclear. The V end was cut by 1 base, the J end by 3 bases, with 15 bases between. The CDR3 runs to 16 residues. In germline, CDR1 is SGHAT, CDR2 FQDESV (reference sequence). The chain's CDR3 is CASSLGWRTLDTEAFF. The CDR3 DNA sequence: TGTGCCAGCAGCTTAGGATGGCGGACGCTGGACACTGAAGCTTTCTTT. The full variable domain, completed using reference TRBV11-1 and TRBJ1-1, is EAEVAQSPRYKITEKSQAVAFWCDPISGHATLYWYRQILGQGPELLVQFQDESVVDDSQLPKDRFSAERLKGVDSTLKIQPAELGDSAMYLCASSLGWRTLDTEAFFGQGTRLTVV.

In DNA form, the CDR3 reads TGTGCCAGCAGCCAAGATGTTCCTAGCGGGGGGGTGTTCGCGCAGTATTTT. This encodes CASSQDVPSGGVFAQYF. The chain uses TRBV4-2 and TRBJ2-3, with TRBD2 identical over 12 bases. Losses at the gene ends were 0 bases for V and 10 bases for J; bases not matched to a gene: 11. Germline CDR1 and CDR2: LGHNA and YNFKEQ. The CDR3 is 17 residues long.

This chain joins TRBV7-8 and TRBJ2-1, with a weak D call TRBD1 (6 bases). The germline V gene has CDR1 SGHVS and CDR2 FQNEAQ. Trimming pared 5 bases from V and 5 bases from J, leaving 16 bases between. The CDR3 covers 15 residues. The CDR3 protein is CASSPGVEAHNEQFF. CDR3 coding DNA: TGTGCCAGCAGCCCAGGGGTCGAGGCACACAATGAGCAGTTCTTC.

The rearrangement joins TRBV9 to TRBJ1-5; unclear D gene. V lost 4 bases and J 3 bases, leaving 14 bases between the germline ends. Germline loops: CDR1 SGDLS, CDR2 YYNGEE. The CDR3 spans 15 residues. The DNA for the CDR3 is TGTGCCAGCAGCCCTAGCGCGGGGTACAATCAGCCCCAGCATTTT. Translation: CASSPSAGYNQPQHF. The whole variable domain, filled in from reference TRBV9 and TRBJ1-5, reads DSGVTQTPKHLITATGQRVTLRCSPRSGDLSVYWYQQSLDQGLQFLIQYYNGEERAKGNILERFSAQQFPDLHSELNLSSLELGDSALYFCASSPSAGYNQPQHFGDGTRLSIL.

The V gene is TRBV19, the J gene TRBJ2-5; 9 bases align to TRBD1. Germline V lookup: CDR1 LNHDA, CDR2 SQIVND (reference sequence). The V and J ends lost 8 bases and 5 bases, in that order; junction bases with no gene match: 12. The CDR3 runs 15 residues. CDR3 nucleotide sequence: TGTGCCAGTGGAGGACAGGGGAAGGGTGGGGAGACCCAGTACTTC. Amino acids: CASGGQGKGGETQYF.

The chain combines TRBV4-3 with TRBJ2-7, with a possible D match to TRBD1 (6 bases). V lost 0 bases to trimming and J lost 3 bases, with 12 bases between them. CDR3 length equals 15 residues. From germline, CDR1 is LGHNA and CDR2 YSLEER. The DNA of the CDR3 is TGCGCCAGCAGCCAAGATCAGGGGTTAGGCTACGAGCAGTACTTC. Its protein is CASSQDQGLGYEQYF.